This T cell receptor beta chain comes out of a study of cytomegalovirus exposure and HLA in healthy donors. Produced via immunoSEQ multiplex PCR; TCRdb's table is partial and in-frame only. The repertoire has about 110,000 clones, approximately 86% of them found once; the top ten carry over 3%. CDR1 MGHDK and CDR2 SYGVNS come from the germline V gene. This CDR3 spans 12 amino acids. V gave up 4 bases and J gave up 1 base, with 5 bases separating them. This chain uses TRBV25-1 with TRBJ2-7; D unclear. The receptor was derived from a woman under 30 in good health and CMV-seropositive. The sample comprised PBMCs. The CDR3 DNA follows: TGTGCCAGCAGTGGAGGTTCCTACGAGCAGTACTTC. Translating it yields CASSGGSYEQYF.